The rows below give T cell receptor beta chains drawn from one sample of a study of STAT5B mutations in CD4+ large granular lymphocyte leukemia. The method was immunoSEQ multiplex PCR; TCRdb's version includes in-frame clones alone and lacks a portion of them. The sample records 35,000 to 40,000 clones, around 72% being singletons. Sequenced sample: CD4+ T cells from blood buffy coats. These TCRs come from a human donor in good health. Both conserved end residues are part of each CDR3. A D gene is named only where the DNA matches it firmly. Size is stated for part of the rows, as once, few or many counts, or as a class when the clone is expanded.

>TRBV5-6|TRBD1|14|NA|TRBJ1-2
CASSRTGGSYGYTF
TGTGCCAGCAGTAGGACAGGGGGCAGCTATGGCTACACCTTC
>TRBV2|TRBD1|14|NA|TRBJ1-5
CASRGQGWLQPQHF
TGTGCCAGCAGGGGACAGGGTTGGTTGCAGCCCCAGCATTTT
>TRBV10-3|TRBD1|14|NA|TRBJ2-3
CAITKGQVTDTQYF
TGTGCCATCACCAAAGGACAGGTCACAGATACGCAGTATTTT
>TRBV6-5|TRBD2|15|NA|TRBJ2-5
CASSYSAGVRETQYF
TGTGCCAGCAGTTACTCGGCGGGGGTTCGCGAGACCCAGTACTTC
>TRBV2|NA|12|once|TRBJ2-1
CASRDLRSEQFF
TGTGCCAGCAGGGACCTCCGGAGTGAGCAGTTCTTC
>TRBV11-3|NA|15|NA|TRBJ1-1
CASSHGTGLGTEAFF
TGTGCCAGCAGCCACGGCACAGGGCTGGGGACTGAAGCTTTCTTT
>TRBV9|TRBD2|15|NA|TRBJ2-1
CASSVDQLAANEQFF
TGTGCCAGCAGCGTAGATCAGCTAGCGGCAAATGAGCAGTTCTTC
>TRBV5-1|TRBD1|16|NA|TRBJ1-1
CASSLSSQGRNTEAFF
TGCGCCAGCAGCTTGTCCTCACAGGGGCGGAACACTGAAGCTTTCTTT
>TRBV10-3|NA|16|NA|TRBJ2-1
CAISESLGVSYNEQFF
TGTGCCATCAGTGAGTCCCTGGGGGTCTCCTACAATGAGCAGTTCTTC
>TRBV7-2|TRBD2|16|NA|TRBJ2-5
CASSFLSGGRGETQYF
TGTGCCAGCAGCTTTCTTAGCGGGGGGAGGGGAGAGACCCAGTACTTC
>TRBV5-8|NA|14|NA|TRBJ1-2
CASSKIQGSYGYTF
TGTGCCAGCAGCAAAATACAGGGATCCTATGGCTACACCTTC
>TRBV19|NA|14|NA|TRBJ1-2
CASSIASGDNGYTF
TGTGCCAGTAGTATAGCATCAGGGGACAATGGCTACACCTTC
>TRBV6-1|NA|11|NA|TRBJ2-4
CASSEYGQLDF
TGTGCCAGCAGTGAATACGGGCAGCTAGACTTC
>TRBV19|NA|14|NA|TRBJ2-7
CASRGRGLPGEQYF
TGTGCCAGTAGAGGCAGGGGTCTTCCGGGAGAGCAGTACTTC
>TRBV11-2|NA|11|NA|TRBJ2-5
CASSLGETQYF
TGTGCCAGCAGCTTAGGAGAGACCCAGTACTTC
>TRBV6-5|NA|14|NA|TRBJ2-7
CASSYSPLSYEQYF
TGTGCCAGCAGTTACTCCCCCCTCTCCTACGAGCAGTACTTC
>TRBV6-6|NA|15|NA|TRBJ1-2
CASSYPGQGNYGYTF
TGTGCCAGCAGTTACCCCGGGCAGGGAAACTATGGCTACACCTTC
>TRBV19|TRBD2|15|NA|TRBJ2-3
CASSIGAGASGTQYF
TGTGCCAGTAGTATAGGAGCGGGGGCGTCGGGTACGCAGTATTTT
>TRBV11-2|TRBD1|14|NA|TRBJ1-3
CASSFQGAGNTIYF
TGTGCCAGCAGCTTCCAGGGGGCCGGAAACACCATATATTTT
>TRBV11-3|TRBD2|15|NA|TRBJ2-1
CASSLDLAGGNEQFF
TGTGCCAGCAGCTTAGACCTAGCGGGAGGGAATGAGCAGTTCTTC
>TRBV19|NA|14|NA|TRBJ1-5
CASSIQRGMQPQHF
TGTGCCAGTAGTATCCAGCGGGGTATGCAGCCCCAGCATTTT
>TRBV18|TRBD1|14|NA|TRBJ2-7
CASSPLGQSYEQYF
TGTGCCAGCTCACCGCTGGGACAGAGCTACGAGCAGTACTTC
>TRBV21-1|NA|18|NA|TRBJ2-3
CASSKVPMDRGFRKTQYF
TGTGCCAGCAGCAAAGTTCCCATGGACAGGGGGTTCCGAAAAACGCAGTATTTT
>TRBV9|TRBD1|14|NA|TRBJ2-3
CASSAGQGRDTQYF
TGTGCCAGCAGCGCCGGACAGGGTAGGGATACGCAGTATTTT
>TRBV5-5|NA|16|NA|TRBJ2-2
CASSWWVRPGAGELFF
TGTGCCAGCAGCTGGTGGGTGCGGCCGGGGGCCGGGGAGCTGTTTTTT
>TRBV29-1|TRBD2|12|few|TRBJ2-5
CSANGGQETQYF
TGCAGCGCCAACGGGGGGCAAGAGACCCAGTACTTC
>TRBV7-7|NA|11|NA|TRBJ2-2
CASSLGGKLFF
TGTGCCAGCAGCTTAGGCGGGAAGCTGTTTTTT
>TRBV7-2|TRBD2|18|NA|TRBJ2-1
CASSPSGGSGRPYNEQFF
TGTGCCAGCAGCCCGTCGGGCGGAAGCGGGAGACCCTACAATGAGCAGTTCTTC
>TRBV2|NA|12|NA|TRBJ2-7
CASSVFSYEQYF
TGTGCCAGCAGTGTTTTTAGCTACGAGCAGTACTTC
>TRBV5-1|NA|14|once|TRBJ2-7
CASRPRGGSYEQYF
TGCGCCAGCAGACCGAGGGGGGGGTCCTACGAGCAGTACTTC
>TRBV19|NA|16|NA|TRBJ2-6
CASSIDRGSGANVLTF
TGTGCCAGTAGTATAGATCGGGGGAGTGGGGCCAACGTCCTGACTTTC
>TRBV5-4|NA|14|NA|TRBJ2-1
CASSTPTGYNEQFF
TGTGCCAGCAGCACCCCTACAGGGTACAATGAGCAGTTCTTC
>TRBV18|NA|15|NA|TRBJ2-1
CASSPLGGGYNEQFF
TGTGCCAGCTCACCACTAGGGGGAGGGTACAATGAGCAGTTCTTC